Following are 14 T cell receptor beta chains from one sample sequenced in a study of radiotherapy plus CTLA-4 blockade in lung cancer (dated by TCRdb to the late 2010s). Preparation of the library involved the immunoSEQ multiplex PCR assay. The clones in this table, taken by TCRdb from immuneACCESS, are in-frame only. Not every clone is retained; where verified, under half of the shortfall comes from an unresolved V gene, and the cause of the rest is unknown. This sample gives 48,000 or so clones in total; 84% of them show up just once. The ten largest clones add up to roughly 4.9% of the sample. The material was peripheral blood, obtained from a patient treated with radiotherapy plus ipilimumab. Every receptor here comes from a human donor with non-small cell lung cancer whose response to radiotherapy plus ipilimumab could not be evaluated.

The J gene is TRBJ2-1, the V gene TRBV7-3; weak D call: TRBD2 (6 bases). Trimming pared 0 bases from V and 9 bases from J, leaving 15 bases between. This CDR3 has 15 amino acids. Germline assignment: CDR1 SGHTA and CDR2 FQGTGA. The CDR3, as DNA: TGTGCCAGCAGCTTAACGTCCGGGAGTTCGGTTGAGCAGTTCTTC. Translating gives CASSLTSGSSVEQFF.

The rearrangement uses TRBV10-3 and TRBJ1-1; 10 bases line up with TRBD1. After removal of 0 bases from V and 4 bases from J, the junction contained 5 bases not matched to a gene. CDR1 ENHRY and CDR2 SYGVKD come from the germline V gene. The CDR3 sequence is 16 residues long. DNA for the CDR3: TGTGCCATCAGTGAGTCGATTGGGACAGGGGCCACTGAAGCTTTCTTT. Translated, it gives CAISESIGTGATEAFF.

The chain carries TRBV7-9 and TRBJ2-2, with a weak D call TRBD1 (6 bases). CDR1 SEHNR and CDR2 FQNEAQ come from the germline V gene (reference sequence). V was trimmed by 4 bases and J by 4 bases, leaving 13 bases between them. The CDR3 spans 15 residues. The CDR3 DNA reads TGTGCCAGCAGCTCCCCGAGGGACATCACCGGGGAGCTGTTTTTT. Protein sequence: CASSSPRDITGELFF.

This clone has just a few counts. The chain links TRBV5-8 to TRBJ1-5; D is ambiguous. The germline gives CDR1 SGHTS, CDR2 YDEGEE. Trimming cost V 4 bases and J 1 base, with 12 bases left between them. This CDR3 contains 15 residues. CDR3 region: CASSPSVVSNQPQHF. The CDR3 DNA follows: TGTGCCAGCAGCCCGTCGGTGGTAAGCAATCAGCCCCAGCATTTT.

This chain uses TRBV7-9 with TRBJ2-5; 9 bases align to TRBD2. Germline V gives CDR1 SEHNR, CDR2 FQNEAQ (reference sequence). This CDR3 is 15 amino acids long. The J segment lost 2 bases and the V segment lost 5 bases, leaving 6 bases of the junction unmatched. The CDR3 reads CASSRVAGVQETQYF. The CDR3 coding sequence is TGTGCCAGCAGCAGAGTAGCGGGAGTTCAAGAGACCCAGTACTTC. The variable domain in full, with the rest retrieved from reference TRBV7-9 and TRBJ2-5, is DTGVSQNPRHKITKRGQNVTFRCDPISEHNRLYWYRQTLGQGPEFLTYFQNEAQLEKSRLLSDRFSAERPKGSFSTLEIQRTEQGDSAMYLCASSRVAGVQETQYFGPGTRLLVL.

V and J are TRBV11-1 and TRBJ2-1; perhaps TRBD2 as D (5 bases). Trimming left V 2 bases short and J 4 bases short, with 12 bases between. The CDR3 is 15 residues long. Per the germline V gene, CDR1 is SGHAT and CDR2 is FQDESV (reference sequence). CDR3 in DNA: TGTGCCAGCAGCTTAAACCCGGGGTATTACAATGAGCAGTTCTTC. Its translation is CASSLNPGYYNEQFF.

V and J are TRBV19 and TRBJ2-2; TRBD2 matches 12 bases. CDR3 length equals 18 residues. After removal of 6 bases from V and 2 bases from J, the junction contained 10 bases not matched to a gene. CDR1 and CDR2 from the germline V gene are LNHDA and SQIVND (reference sequence). The chain's CDR3 is CASSREGLAGGNTGELFF. The CDR3 DNA sequence: TGTGCCAGTAGCAGGGAGGGACTAGCGGGTGGCAACACCGGGGAGCTGTTTTTT.

The chain couples TRBV6-5 to TRBJ1-2, with a possible D match to TRBD1 (6 bases). CDR1 and CDR2 from the germline V gene are MNHEY and SVGAGI. The CDR3 loop spans 14 amino acids. V dropped 8 bases and J dropped 2 bases, with 15 bases sitting between them. CDR3 nucleotides: TGTGCCAGCGGAAAGACAGGTTCCAACTATGGCTACACCTTC. Translation: CASGKTGSNYGYTF.

The chain carries TRBV5-6 and TRBJ2-7; the match to TRBD2 covers 9 bases. The germline CDR1 and CDR2 sequences are SGHDT and YYEEEE. The CDR3 runs 15 residues. The V and J ends lost 0 bases and 7 bases, in that order; junction bases with no gene match: 8. The CDR3 loop reads CASSLAALAGREQYF. CDR3 in DNA: TGTGCCAGCAGCTTGGCCGCTCTAGCGGGAAGGGAGCAGTACTTC.

The genes are TRBV5-1 and TRBJ2-1, with 9 bases fitting TRBD2. The germline V gene encodes CDR1 SGHRS and CDR2 YFSETQ. Trimming at V came to 3 bases and at J to 4 bases, leaving 14 bases not matched to a gene. The CDR3 totals 18 residues. The CDR3 region is CASSSNLGAGGPYNEQFF. In DNA, the CDR3 is TGCGCCAGCAGCTCGAATTTGGGGGCGGGAGGGCCATACAATGAGCAGTTCTTC.

In this sample, this clone turned up a few times. This chain joins TRBV7-9 and TRBJ1-4; D is undetermined. Between the trimmed V and J ends, which lost 4 bases and 4 bases, there was a span of 13 bases. Germline V gene lookup returns CDR1 SEHNR and CDR2 FQNEAQ (reference sequence). This CDR3 comprises 15 residues. The CDR3 spells CASSSYLGGNEKLFF. The CDR3 bases are TGTGCCAGCAGCTCGTACTTAGGCGGTAATGAAAAACTGTTTTTT.

This chain joins TRBV11-2 and TRBJ2-3; no clear D gene. The CDR3 runs to 18 residues. V shed 3 bases and J shed 1 base, with 20 bases lying between them. Germline loops: CDR1 SGHAT, CDR2 FQNNGV. Here the CDR3 DNA reads TGTGCCAGCAGCTTCGGCATTTCGGCCTTGACTGGCACAGATACGCAGTATTTT. Amino acids: CASSFGISALTGTDTQYF.

This clone is a singleton in its sample. The rearrangement uses TRBV9 and TRBJ2-1; 9 bases match TRBD2. The CDR3 has 16 amino acids. Germline V gene data show CDR1 as SGDLS and CDR2 as YYNGEE. Trimming at V came to 0 bases and at J to 10 bases, leaving 11 bases not matched to a gene. As DNA, the CDR3 is TGTGCCAGCAGCGTAGAGCCTAGCGGGATTATATTAGAGCAGTTCTTC. Protein product: CASSVEPSGIILEQFF. The full variable domain, in which reference TRBV9 and TRBJ2-1 provide the parts outside the CDR3, is DSGVTQTPKHLITATGQRVTLRCSPRSGDLSVYWYQQSLDQGLQFLIQYYNGEERAKGNILERFSAQQFPDLHSELNLSSLELGDSALYFCASSVEPSGIILEQFFGPGTRLTVL.

This chain links TRBV28 with TRBJ2-7, with D maybe TRBD2 (6 bases). Germline-derived CDR1 and CDR2 are MDHEN and SYDVKM. This CDR3 contains 14 residues. Deletions cut 7 bases from V and 1 base from J, with 14 bases between. CDR3: CASTNRDLSYEQYF. CDR3 coding DNA: TGTGCCAGCACGAACCGGGACTTATCCTACGAGCAGTACTTC.